Listed below are T cell receptor beta chains from one sample, sequenced in a study of graft-versus-host responses after intestinal transplantation. Their specific antigens are unknown. Profiling relied on immunoSEQ multiplex PCR, and the TCRdb table lists in-frame clones only, not all of them. The sample has about 80,000 clones, around 90% seen once; the top ten hold approximately 0.35%. The specimen comprised unstimulated CD4+ T cells sorted from spleen or lymph node cells, sampled before intestinal transplant. These receptors originate from a human donor who received an intestinal transplant. Each CDR3 is given with its conserved first and last residue. A D gene is named only where the DNA matches it firmly. Rows give clone size only sometimes, using once, few, many, or a class for an expanded clone.

j_gene | d_gene | v_gene | abundance | len | CDR3aa | CDR3nt
TRBJ2-7 | TRBD1 | TRBV7-9 | . | 14 | CASSEGQKRYEQYF | TGTGCCAGCAGCGAGGGACAGAAACGATACGAGCAGTACTTC
TRBJ2-6 | . | TRBV6-5 | few | 16 | CASSFRLLSGANVLTF | TGTGCCAGCAGTTTCAGACTGCTCTCTGGGGCCAACGTCCTGACTTTC
TRBJ1-2 | . | TRBV5-1 | . | 15 | CASSSVTRDNDGYTF | TGCGCCAGCAGCTCCGTCACCCGGGACAATGACGGCTACACCTTC
TRBJ2-1 | TRBD1 | TRBV6-1 | . | 16 | CASSEEGQAYLNEQFF | TGTGCCAGCAGTGAAGAAGGACAGGCTTATCTCAATGAGCAGTTCTTC
TRBJ2-1 | TRBD1 | TRBV5-1 | . | 13 | CASSVDRGNEQFF | TGCGCCAGCAGCGTTGACAGGGGAAATGAGCAGTTCTTC
TRBJ2-7 | TRBD1 | TRBV2 | once | 15 | CASRNPGQGDYEQYF | TGTGCCAGCAGGAACCCGGGACAGGGCGACTACGAGCAGTACTTC
TRBJ1-6 | TRBD1 | TRBV2 | . | 17 | CASSLLNPGQGSSPLHF | TGTGCCAGCAGTCTCCTAAATCCGGGACAGGGTAGTTCACCCCTCCACTTT
TRBJ1-2 | TRBD1 | TRBV10-3 | . | 14 | CAISDQQGNYGYTF | TGTGCCATCAGTGATCAACAGGGGAACTATGGCTACACCTTC
TRBJ1-4 | TRBD1 | TRBV19 | few | 14 | CASSIAGTGEKLFF | TGTGCCAGTAGTATCGCCGGGACAGGGGAAAAACTGTTTTTT
TRBJ2-7 | TRBD1 | TRBV4-2 | . | 13 | CASSHGTGSEQYF | TGTGCCAGCAGCCACGGGACAGGGAGCGAGCAGTACTTC
TRBJ2-3 | . | TRBV19 | . | 15 | CASSIGAGSTDTQYF | TGTGCCAGTAGTATCGGGGCGGGGAGCACAGATACGCAGTATTTT
TRBJ1-2 | TRBD1 | TRBV5-4 | . | 16 | CASSFPDRGQNYGYTF | TGTGCCAGCAGCTTCCCGGATAGGGGACAGAACTATGGCTACACCTTC
TRBJ1-5 | TRBD1 | TRBV6-6 | few | 15 | CASISRQGSNQPQHF | TGTGCCAGCATCTCACGACAGGGCAGCAATCAGCCCCAGCATTTT
TRBJ2-6 | . | TRBV2 | once | 14 | CASKVRAGANVLTF | TGTGCCAGCAAGGTCAGGGCTGGGGCCAACGTCCTGACTTTC
TRBJ1-1 | . | TRBV6-1 | . | 13 | CASSRYPGIEAFF | TGTGCCAGCAGCAGATACCCGGGAATCGAAGCTTTCTTT
TRBJ1-4 | . | TRBV6-5 | . | 16 | CASSYNLPPSFGELFF | TGTGCCAGCAGTTATAATCTTCCTCCCAGTTTCGGAGAACTGTTTTTT
TRBJ1-2 | . | TRBV6-6 | once | 13 | CASSSRQDSGYTF | TGTGCCAGCAGTTCCCGACAGGATAGCGGCTACACCTTC
TRBJ2-3 | . | TRBV10-1 | . | 13 | CASSEKRTDTQYF | TGCGCCAGCAGTGAGAAGAGAACAGATACGCAGTATTTT
TRBJ2-5 | TRBD2 | TRBV4-1 | . | 14 | CASSQRTSEETQYF | TGCGCCAGCAGCCAAAGGACTAGTGAAGAGACCCAGTACTTC